Presented here are 8 T cell receptor beta chains from one specimen sequenced in a study of metastatic and nonmetastatic thyroid tumors. All patients reached thyroid surgery having received no treatment beforehand. TCRdb re-called the PCR reads via MiXCR. This sample yields tens of thousands of clones, of which roughly 15% are seen a single time; roughly 22% belongs to the top ten. Sequenced material: blood. Receptor source: a female donor with papillary thyroid cancer or a benign thyroid nodule (not recorded which). Some clones in this sample may be carry-over from other donors' samples.

This clone was seen at least ten times. This sequence joins TRBV20-1 and TRBJ1-5; TRBD1 is a possible D gene (6 bases). The V gene lost 4 bases and the J gene lost 2 bases, with 18 bases spanning the gap. The germline gives CDR1 DFQATT, CDR2 SNEGSKA (reference sequence). This CDR3 spans 16 amino acids. CDR3 bases: TGCAGTGCTACCTTAGGGGGGGGCGCGGGCAATCAGCCCCAGCATTTT. The encoded protein is CSATLGGGAGNQPQHF.

V gene TRBV30 combines with J gene TRBJ1-6; TRBD1 matches at 8 bases. Germline lookup yields CDR1 GTSNPN and CDR2 SVGIG (reference sequence). The CDR3 is made up of 12 amino acids. Germline trimming cut 6 bases from V and 9 bases from J; bases unmatched to any gene: 4. The CDR3 coding sequence is TGTGCCTGCGGACAGGGAGGTTCACCCCTCCACTTT. It codes for CACGQGGSPLHF.

The chain joins TRBV27 to TRBJ1-6; 8 bases align to TRBD1. The CDR3 length is 16 residues. V was pared by 5 bases and J by 3 bases, with 6 bases of the junction left unmatched. The germline V gene encodes CDR1 MNHEY and CDR2 SMNVEV (reference sequence). CDR3 coding DNA: TGTGCCAGCAGTAGCTTCGGACAGGGCTATAATTCACCCCTCCACTTT. Translating gives CASSSFGQGYNSPLHF.

In its sample, this clone was seen many times. V usage is TRBV28 and J usage is TRBJ2-7, with a weak D call TRBD1 (5 bases). The CDR3 sequence is 13 residues long. Trimming cost V 5 bases and J 3 bases, with 11 bases left between them. Per the germline V gene, CDR1 is MDHEN and CDR2 is SYDVKM. CDR3 DNA sequence: TGTGCCAGCAGTACAGGACCTCTCTACGAGCAGTACTTC. Translating gives CASSTGPLYEQYF.

The table lists this clone with many counts. The CDR3 DNA is TGTGCCAGCACCTCACCTACAGGGTACACTGAAGCTTTCTTT. Translation: CASTSPTGYTEAFF. This chain links TRBV28 with TRBJ1-1; tentatively, D is TRBD1 (6 bases). Germline assignment: CDR1 MDHEN and CDR2 SYDVKM. The V end lost 7 bases, the J end lost 3 bases, and 15 bases lay between the germline ends. This CDR3 is built from 14 residues.

This clone was found a few times. The chain is built from TRBV6-5 and TRBJ2-6; D is ambiguous. CDR3 length: 15 residues. The V end was cut by 0 bases, the J end by 2 bases, with 5 bases between. Germline CDR1 reads MNHEY; CDR2 reads SVGAGI. The CDR3 nucleotides read TGTGCCAGCAGTTACTCTTCAGCTGGGGCCAACGTCCTGACTTTC. It is translated as CASSYSSAGANVLTF.

This clone was recorded a few times. This chain connects TRBV2 to TRBJ2-7; D ambiguous. CDR1 and CDR2 (germline): SNHLY, FYNNEI. The CDR3 spans 15 residues. The ends were cut back, 2 bases at V and 4 bases at J, with 15 bases in the middle. In nucleotides, the CDR3 is TGTGCCAGCAGTGAAACAAGGGTTACTATTTACGAGCAGTACTTC. This translates into CASSETRVTIYEQYF.

In this sample, this clone turned up a few times. At one end, the junction sequence differs from germline, possibly due to a read error. V and J are TRBV2 and TRBJ2-5, with D possibly called TRBD1 or TRBD2 (5 bases each). The length of the CDR3 is 15 residues. Germline CDR1 SNHLY, CDR2 FYNNEI. CDR3 in DNA: TGTGCCAGCAGGGAAGGGACGCCAAGGAGACAGACCCAGTACTTC. Amino acids: CASREGTPRRQTQYF.